What follows is one T cell receptor beta chain and its context. The antigen remains unidentified. The sample belongs to a study of coeliac disease. Study context: Without high-resolution HLA typing, biased TRBV7-2 usage was examined as a proof of principle. Overall study results and limits: Of coeliac lamina propria samples, about 55% of the 18 held published gliadin-specific TRB sequences, versus 1 of 6 controls. Intraepithelial and lamina propria fractions were not highly pure, so cross-contamination was possible.

This CDR3 spans 14 amino acids. Germline-derived CDR1 and CDR2 are GTSNPN and SVGIG (reference sequence). Trimming cost V 3 bases and J 7 bases, with 13 bases left between them. Produced via immunoSEQ multiplex PCR; TCRdb's table is partial and in-frame only. The top ten clones hold more than 5% of a sample with fewer than 7,000 clones, around 72% of them seen once. Each fraction contributed one roughly 520,000-cell aliquot for sequencing. The chain uses TRBV30 and TRBJ1-6; possibly TRBD1 for D (6 bases). This TCR derives from a man in his thirties or forties with celiac disease. The sequencing input was lamina propria lymphocytes from the gut. The CDR3 spells CAWSPGQSNSPLHF. The CDR3 coding sequence is TGTGCCTGGAGCCCCGGACAGTCAAATTCACCCCTCCACTTT.